The sample holds a few counts of the clone carrying this T cell receptor (beta chain). The antigen remains undetermined. The data originate from a study of cytomegalovirus exposure and HLA in healthy donors. Study-wide points: A later analysis showed that HLA-associated TCR beta chains had undergone more clonal expansion than equally common others. Rare TCR sequences predominated, though certain public TCRs were found in many donors.

Trimming took off 0 bases at V and 1 base at J, with 11 bases between the two ends. The CDR3 has 16 residues. Germline assignment: CDR1 MGHRA and CDR2 YSYEKL. The PCR employed 60 Vbeta primers together with 13 Jbeta primers. Assay: immunoSEQ multiplex PCR; the TCRdb copy retains only in-frame clones and omits some. In the table there are about 250,000 clones, around two thirds of which are singletons. The sample was PBMCs. The receptor was isolated from a female donor in good health and CMV-seronegative. This chain joins TRBV4-1 and TRBJ2-3; a weak D match, TRBD2 (6 bases). CDR3 amino acids: CASSQDPGVGTDTQYF. CDR3 bases: TGCGCCAGCAGCCAAGATCCGGGAGTGGGCACAGATACGCAGTATTTT.